One sample yielded the 26 T cell receptor beta chains listed below, sequenced in a study of T-cell reconstitution after alpha-beta-depleted transplantation in children. Preparing the TCRbeta library involved the use of unique molecular identifiers. TCRdb reprocessed the PCR reads via MiXCR and lists one record per CDR3 protein. The table lists 55,000 to 65,000 distinct CDR3 sequences, roughly 46% of them singletons. The sequencing here drew on PBMCs, mostly from graft donor cells, taken 360 days after TCRalphabeta/CD19-depleted stem cell transplant. These receptor sequences come from a male patient between 5 and 17 years old who had a stem cell transplant for acute lymphoblastic leukemia, so the T cells may come from the graft donor.

This sequence joins TRBV7-8 and TRBJ2-4; D may be TRBD1 or TRBD2 (5 bases each). This CDR3 has 13 amino acids. Trimming removed 5 bases at V and 5 bases at J, with 10 bases between. Germline CDR1 reads SGHVS; CDR2 reads FQNEAQ. The CDR3 protein is CASSTGPQNIQYF. The CDR3 nucleotides read TGTGCCAGCAGCACGGGACCTCAAAACATTCAGTACTTC.

The V call is TRBV28, the J call TRBJ1-1, with TRBD1 identical over 7 bases. V dropped 6 bases and J dropped 3; count of bases not matched to a gene: 10. The germline V gene encodes CDR1 MDHEN and CDR2 SYDVKM. There are 15 residues in the CDR3. This CDR3 is CASRPPQGTYTEAFF. The DNA for the CDR3 is TGTGCCAGCAGGCCCCCACAGGGGACCTACACTGAAGCTTTCTTT.

The chain uses TRBV3-1 and TRBJ1-5; maybe TRBD1 (5 bases). The CDR3 is made up of 13 amino acids. Trimming cost V 4 bases and J 9 bases, with 13 bases left between them. Looked up from germline, CDR1 is LGHDT and CDR2 is YNNKEL (reference sequence). The CDR3, as DNA: TGTGCCAGCAGCCGGGACGCGGAAAGGCCCCAGCATTTT. Translating it yields CASSRDAERPQHF. Filled out from reference TRBV3-1 and TRBJ1-5, the complete variable domain reads DTAVSQTPKYLVTQMGNDKSIKCEQNLGHDTMYWYKQDSKKFLKIMFSYNNKELIINETVPNRFSPKSPDKAHLNLHINSLELGDSAVYFCASSRDAERPQHFGDGTRLSIL.

A few counts support this clonotype. The rearrangement uses TRBV7-6 and TRBJ2-3; D not resolved. CDR1 is SGHVS, CDR2 FNYEAQ, per germline. Trimming shortened V by 2 bases and J by 5 bases, and 8 bases separated the two germline ends. The length of the CDR3 is 13 residues. CDR3: CASSLSGGDTQYF. As DNA, the CDR3 is TGTGCCAGCAGCTTATCGGGCGGAGATACGCAGTATTTT.

This clonotype turned up a few times. J is TRBJ2-3 and V is TRBV12-3 or TRBV12-4; D may be TRBD1 (5 bases). The CDR3 extends over 15 amino acids. Trimming took off 2 bases at V and 2 bases at J, with 11 bases between the two ends. CDR3 in amino acids: CASSLTRASTDTQYF. Written as DNA, the CDR3 is TGTGCCAGCAGTTTAACCAGGGCCTCCACAGATACGCAGTATTTT.

The chain carries TRBV7-6 and TRBJ1-5; D remains unclear. Germline-derived CDR1 and CDR2 are SGHVS and FNYEAQ. Between the trimmed V and J ends, which lost 5 bases and 4 bases, there was a span of 15 bases. This CDR3 is 15 amino acids long. CDR3 region: CASSTRTRRNQPQHF. The CDR3 nucleotides are TGTGCCAGCAGCACCCGGACTCGACGTAATCAGCCCCAGCATTTT.

In its sample, this clonotype was seen a few times. This sequence joins TRBV6-2 or TRBV6-3 and TRBJ2-1, with 13 positions matching TRBD2. Germline CDR1 and CDR2: MNHEY and SVGEGT. Losses at the gene ends were 5 bases for V and 9 bases for J; bases not matched to a gene: 10. The CDR3 contains 16 residues. The chain's CDR3 is CASSKPGLAGSGEQFF. CDR3 DNA: TGTGCCAGCAGTAAACCGGGACTAGCGGGGAGTGGTGAGCAGTTCTTC.

The gene calls are TRBV12-3 or TRBV12-4 and TRBJ2-2, with 8 bases identical to TRBD1. The CDR3 length is 14 residues. V gave up 6 bases and J gave up 6 bases; unmatched junction bases: 6. The CDR3 DNA reads as TGTGCCAGCAGGTCACAGGGGGTGGCCGGGGAGCTGTTTTTT. Translating it yields CASRSQGVAGELFF.

The gene calls are TRBV7-9 and TRBJ2-5; 11 nucleotides match TRBD1. This CDR3 is built from 14 residues. CDR1 and CDR2 from the germline V gene are SEHNR and FQNEAQ (reference sequence). After removal of 4 bases from V and 3 bases from J, the junction contained 1 base not matched to a gene. The CDR3, as DNA: TGTGCCAGCAGCTCGGGACAGGGGGAAGAGACCCAGTACTTC. It codes for CASSSGQGEETQYF.

The chain carries TRBV20-1 and TRBJ2-7; no firm D call. The CDR3 contains 13 residues. Per germline, CDR1 DFQATT and CDR2 SNEGSKA (reference sequence). The V end lost 1 base, the J end lost 7 bases, and 14 bases lay between the germline ends. The CDR3 loop reads CSARGKIRVEQYF. The CDR3 nucleotides read TGCAGTGCTAGAGGCAAAATACGTGTAGAGCAGTACTTC.

The chain links TRBV6-5 to TRBJ2-1; D may be TRBD2 (5 bases). Trimming took 0 bases from V and 10 from J, leaving 13 bases between them. Germline V gene data show CDR1 as MNHEY and CDR2 as SVGAGI. CDR3 length: 14 amino acids. CDR3 in DNA: TGTGCCAGCAGTTACTCTAAAGCGGCGGTGGAGCAGTTCTTC. Amino acid sequence: CASSYSKAAVEQFF.

The V gene is TRBV27, the J gene TRBJ1-1; tentatively, D is TRBD1 (5 bases). Trimming cost V 6 bases and J 8 bases, with 16 bases left between them. Germline CDR1 is MNHEY and CDR2 is SMNVEV (reference sequence). CDR3 length: 13 amino acids. The CDR3 sequence is CASSWGRGREAFF. Here the CDR3 DNA reads TGTGCCAGCAGCTGGGGAAGGGGCAGAGAAGCTTTCTTT.

This sequence joins TRBV5-8 and TRBJ2-1; 13 bases are a match to TRBD2. V shed 3 bases, J shed 7 bases, and the junction held 4 bases outside the gene matches. The CDR3 runs to 15 residues. Per germline, CDR1 SGHTS and CDR2 YDEGEE. As DNA, the CDR3 is TGTGCCAGCAGCTCTGGACTAGCGGGAGTGAATGAGCAGTTCTTC. Translating it yields CASSSGLAGVNEQFF.

J is TRBJ2-2 and V is TRBV7-2; D remains unclear. CDR1 SGHTA and CDR2 FQGNSA come from the germline V gene. Trimming took off 1 base at V and 6 bases at J, with 12 bases between the two ends. The CDR3 sequence is 15 residues long. The CDR3 bases are TGTGCCAGCAGCTTAGAGTCGCCTCTACCCGGGGAGCTGTTTTTT. Encoded protein: CASSLESPLPGELFF.

This clonotype showed up just a few times. The chain employs TRBV20-1 and TRBJ2-3, with D hard to call. Germline V CDR1 and CDR2: DFQATT, SNEGSKA (reference sequence). The CDR3 extends over 9 amino acids. Trimming cost V 6 bases and J 11 bases, with 9 bases left between them. The CDR3 is CSANKMQYF. CDR3 nucleotides: TGCAGTGCGAATAAGATGCAGTATTTT.

The V and J genes are TRBV7-8 and TRBJ1-1; TRBD1 matches at 7 bases. Germline V gives CDR1 SGHVS, CDR2 FQNEAQ. The J segment lost 7 bases and the V segment lost 2 bases, leaving 7 bases of the junction unmatched. This CDR3 spans 14 amino acids. CDR3 bases: TGTGCCAGCAGCTTATCCGACAGGGTAGTTGAAGCTTTCTTT. Its translation: CASSLSDRVVEAFF.

The chain couples TRBV11-1 to TRBJ2-2; D is ambiguous. Trimming removed 5 bases from V and 0 bases from J, with 13 bases in between. Germline CDR1 is SGHAT and CDR2 is FQDESV (reference sequence). The CDR3 is 16 residues long. Here the CDR3 reads CASSEQGLSNTGELFF. The DNA of the CDR3 is TGTGCCAGCAGCGAGCAAGGCCTATCGAACACCGGGGAGCTGTTTTTT.

This clonotype was counted between two and nine times. J is TRBJ2-1 and V is TRBV15; D may be TRBD2 (6 bases). Germline CDR1 is LNHNV and CDR2 is YYDKDF (reference sequence). The CDR3 length is 16 residues. The V gene lost 3 bases and the J gene lost 3 bases, with 15 bases spanning the gap. Here the CDR3 reads CATSRDRAGGYNEQFF. The CDR3 DNA is TGTGCCACCAGCAGGGACCGGGCCGGGGGCTACAATGAGCAGTTCTTC.

This clonotype occurred a few times. The chain carries TRBV6-5 and TRBJ2-3; TRBD1 matches at 7 bases. CDR3 length: 16 residues. CDR1 is MNHEY, CDR2 SVGAGI, per germline. Germline trimming cut 0 bases from V and 5 bases from J; bases unmatched to any gene: 8. The CDR3: CASSYSGTAGGDTQYF. DNA for the CDR3: TGTGCCAGCAGTTACTCCGGGACAGCCGGAGGAGATACGCAGTATTTT.

This clonotype has a handful of counts. The chain combines TRBV14 with TRBJ2-1, with no clear D. Germline-derived CDR1 and CDR2 are SGHDN and FVKESK. The ends were cut back, 6 bases at V and 0 bases at J, with 6 bases in the middle. This CDR3 spans 13 amino acids. The CDR3 protein is CASRKSSYNEQFF. In DNA form, the CDR3 reads TGTGCCAGCAGGAAGAGCTCCTACAATGAGCAGTTCTTC. Full variable domain (remainder filled in from reference TRBV14 and TRBJ2-1): EAGVTQFPSHSVIEKGQTVTLRCDPISGHDNLYWYRRVMGKEIKFLLHFVKESKQDESGMPNNRFLAERTGGTYSTLKVQPAELEDSGVYFCASRKSSYNEQFFGPGTRLTVL.

The V and J genes are TRBV29-1 and TRBJ2-3, with TRBD1 matching 8 bases. Germline V lookup: CDR1 SQVTM, CDR2 ANQGSEA. Trimming took 4 bases from V and 3 from J; bases not matched to a gene: 9. This CDR3 region has 15 residues. DNA for the CDR3: TGCAGCGTTGTTTCGCCGAGGACAGGGACAGATACGCAGTATTTT. It encodes CSVVSPRTGTDTQYF.

The chain couples TRBV5-1 to TRBJ2-3; D is ambiguous. The length of the CDR3 is 14 residues. V gave up 4 bases and J gave up 4 bases, with 13 bases separating them. Germline CDR1 is SGHRS and CDR2 is YFSETQ. The CDR3 bases are TGCGCCAGCAGCGGCGACCGGGCAGCAGATACGCAGTATTTT. Its translation: CASSGDRAADTQYF.

This clonotype was observed a handful of times. This chain connects TRBV12-3 or TRBV12-4 to TRBJ2-7; perhaps D is TRBD1 or TRBD2 (5 bases each). CDR3 size: 17 residues. The ends were cut back, 4 bases at V and 0 bases at J, with 19 bases in the middle. CDR3 residues: CASSSRDQRTFSYEQYF. DNA of the CDR3: TGTGCCAGCAGTTCCCGGGACCAACGGACCTTCTCCTACGAGCAGTACTTC.

The chain carries TRBV29-1 and TRBJ2-2; a weak D match, TRBD2 (5 bases). Germline V lookup: CDR1 SQVTM, CDR2 ANQGSEA. Trimming cost V 7 bases and J 2 bases, with 14 bases left between them. The CDR3 is made up of 14 amino acids. The CDR3 bases are TGCAGCGCCGTTGAGGGATATAACACCGGGGAGCTGTTTTTT. As protein: CSAVEGYNTGELFF.

The CDR3, as DNA: TGCGCCAGCAGCCTCGACCTGAATGAGCAGTTCTTC. It encodes CASSLDLNEQFF. The gene calls are TRBV10-2 and TRBJ2-1; D remains unclear. The CDR3 extends over 12 amino acids. Germline CDR1 and CDR2: WSHSY and SAAADI. V was trimmed by 6 bases and J by 7 bases, leaving 10 bases between them.

The chain is built from TRBV3-1 and TRBJ2-1; TRBD2 matches 7 bases. V shed 0 bases, J shed 5 bases, and the junction held 4 bases outside the gene matches. Germline-derived CDR1 and CDR2 are LGHDT and YNNKEL (reference sequence). The CDR3 contains 15 residues. Written as DNA, the CDR3 is TGTGCCAGCAGCCAAGAACCCAGCGGGAACAATGAGCAGTTCTTC. Its translation: CASSQEPSGNNEQFF.